Below are 23 T cell receptor beta chains sequenced from a single sample in a study of a mutant IDH1 vaccine in newly diagnosed glioma. As to time point: week 35, safety follow-up. In every dose of vaccine, 300 ug of mutant IDH1 20-mer peptide was given alongside topical imiquimod. The antigens these receptors bind are not known. TCRdb's table, derived via immunoSEQ multiplex PCR, lists solely in-frame clones and lacks some. The sample carries about 56,000 clones, roughly 90% recorded once. The material was PBMCs, obtained from a glioma patient whose treatment included an IDH1 peptide vaccine. The receptors were gathered from a man aged 40-55 years with glioma.

The J gene is TRBJ1-1, the V gene TRBV11-2; TRBD1 might be the D (6 bases). The CDR3 contains 16 residues. V lost 0 bases to trimming and J lost 0 bases, with 11 bases between them. The germline gives CDR1 SGHAT, CDR2 FQNNGV. The DNA for the CDR3 is TGTGCCAGCAGCTTAGAGTGGGGGCTCGTGAACACTGAAGCTTTCTTT. It specifies CASSLEWGLVNTEAFF.

The V gene is TRBV6-5, the J gene TRBJ2-1; 7 bases align to TRBD2. Germline V gene sequence: CDR1 MNHEY, CDR2 SVGAGI. V was pared by 5 bases and J by 7 bases, with 11 bases of the junction left unmatched. This CDR3 contains 15 residues. The CDR3 spells CASSTPAGVVNEQFF. The CDR3 nucleotides read TGTGCCAGCAGTACCCCTGCGGGAGTAGTAAATGAGCAGTTCTTC.

The chain couples TRBV7-2 to TRBJ2-1, with TRBD2 identical over 7 bases. The CDR3 length is 14 residues. Germline V gene lookup returns CDR1 SGHTA and CDR2 FQGNSA. V lost 6 bases to trimming and J lost 3 bases; unmatched junction nucleotides: 5. Here the CDR3 DNA reads TGTGCCAGCAGGGCCGGCGGGAGCTACAATGAGCAGTTCTTC. Protein: CASRAGGSYNEQFF.

The chain uses TRBV7-8 and TRBJ2-3; 11 bases are shared with TRBD1. J was trimmed by 6 bases and V by 7 bases; bases with no gene match: 6. The CDR3 contains 14 residues. CDR1 and CDR2 (germline): SGHVS, FQNEAQ. In DNA form, the CDR3 reads TGTGCCAGCATTCTGGACAGGGGGCTTGATACGCAGTATTTT. Its protein product is CASILDRGLDTQYF.

This chain connects TRBV9 to TRBJ2-3; 8 bases map to TRBD2. Germline trimming cut 3 bases from V and 3 bases from J; bases unmatched to any gene: 3. Germline CDR1 is SGDLS and CDR2 is YYNGEE. The CDR3 is 14 amino acids. This chain's CDR3 is CASSARGGTDTQYF. The DNA for the CDR3 is TGTGCCAGCAGCGCCCGGGGGGGGACAGATACGCAGTATTTT.

V gene TRBV6-1 combines with J gene TRBJ1-5; 7 positions match TRBD1. Germline V gene lookup returns CDR1 MNHNS and CDR2 SASEGT. The V gene end was trimmed by 6 bases and the J gene end by 0 bases; junction bases not matched to a gene: 2. The CDR3 is 14 amino acids. CDR3 bases: TGTGCCAGCAGAGACAGGGCTAGCAATCAGCCCCAGCATTTT. Protein sequence: CASRDRASNQPQHF.

The chain couples TRBV10-3 to TRBJ1-3, with D possibly TRBD1 on 6 matching bases. V was shortened by 7 bases and J by 0 bases, with 10 bases between the two germline ends. The CDR3 is made up of 14 amino acids. The germline V gene encodes CDR1 ENHRY and CDR2 SYGVKD. The CDR3 nucleotides are TGTGCCATCAACACAGGGAGCTCTGGAAACACCATATATTTT. Translation gives CAINTGSSGNTIYF.

The chain has TRBV21-1 and TRBJ2-2; the table calls TRBD2, which could not be checked here. TRBV21-1 is a pseudogene. The CDR3 spans 18 residues. The CDR3, as DNA: TGTGCCAGCAGCAATTTAAGCGGGAGGGTTGTGAAGTCCGGGGAGCTGTTTTTT. Protein sequence: CASSNLSGRVVKSGELFF.

This clone was counted between two and nine times. The rearrangement links TRBV7-2 to TRBJ1-1, with 8 bases lining up with TRBD1. In germline, CDR1 is SGHTA, CDR2 FQGNSA. The CDR3 contains 13 residues. V lost 6 bases and J lost 5; bases outside the gene matches: 5. CDR3 region: CASRTQGATEAFF. DNA of the CDR3: TGTGCCAGCAGGACCCAGGGGGCGACTGAAGCTTTCTTT.

This clone was seen more than once but under ten times. The gene calls are TRBV7-9 and TRBJ2-7; unclear D gene. CDR1 and CDR2 from the germline V gene are SEHNR and FQNEAQ (reference sequence). The CDR3 totals 14 residues. V gave up 3 bases and J gave up 0 bases, with 9 bases separating them. DNA for the CDR3: TGTGCCAGCAGCTTTGGGCGATTCTCCTACGAGCAGTACTTC. Protein sequence: CASSFGRFSYEQYF.

The rearrangement joins TRBV11-2 to TRBJ2-7; perhaps D is TRBD1 or TRBD2 (5 bases each). CDR1 is SGHAT, CDR2 FQNNGV, per germline. The CDR3 sequence is 15 residues long. Trimming removed 0 bases from V and 6 bases from J, with 15 bases in between. The CDR3 protein is CASSLDTGTTLEQYF. CDR3 bases: TGTGCCAGCAGCTTAGATACGGGGACCACTCTCGAGCAGTACTTC.

The genes are TRBV6-1 and TRBJ2-7; 7 nucleotides align to TRBD2. Germline V gives CDR1 MNHNS, CDR2 SASEGT. V shed 5 bases and J 6 bases; nucleotides not matched to a gene: 10. The CDR3 contains 14 residues. For the CDR3, the DNA is TGTGCCAGCAGTCCCGGACTAGTTTTAGGCGAGCAGTACTTC. Protein sequence: CASSPGLVLGEQYF.

This chain joins TRBV11-2 and TRBJ2-2, with 13 bases aligning to TRBD2. Germline CDR1 is SGHAT and CDR2 is FQNNGV. The ends lost 5 bases at V and 5 bases at J; junction bases unmatched: 2. The CDR3 contains 15 residues. DNA for the CDR3: TGTGCCAGCAGCCGGACTAGCGGGAGTACCGGGGAGCTGTTTTTT. Translated: CASSRTSGSTGELFF.

This chain uses TRBV5-1 with TRBJ2-5, with 9 bases lining up with TRBD2. This CDR3 spans 15 amino acids. J gave up 5 bases and V 3 bases, and 8 bases lay outside the gene matches. Germline V gene data show CDR1 as SGHRS and CDR2 as YFSETQ. This CDR3 is CASSSGSGGRETQYF. In DNA, the CDR3 is TGCGCCAGCAGCTCAGGTAGCGGGGGACGGGAGACCCAGTACTTC.

Only a few counts were recorded for this clone. This chain joins TRBV18 and TRBJ2-7; possible D gene TRBD1, 5 bases. The V end lost 2 bases, the J end lost 2 bases, and 13 bases lay between the germline ends. Germline-derived CDR1 and CDR2 are KGHSH and LQKENI. The CDR3 is made up of 15 amino acids. CDR3 nucleotides: TGTGCCAGCTCACCAGGGGCAGGACGAACCTACGAGCAGTACTTC. It translates to CASSPGAGRTYEQYF.

This rearrangement joins TRBV7-2 to TRBJ2-7; perhaps TRBD1 as D (5 bases). Germline V gives CDR1 SGHTA, CDR2 FQGNSA. There are 14 residues in the CDR3. V lost 1 base and J lost 2, with 9 bases in between. CDR3 in amino acids: CASSLGPRAYEQYF. In DNA form, the CDR3 reads TGTGCCAGCAGCTTAGGCCCCAGGGCCTACGAGCAGTACTTC.

The chain links TRBV4-3 to TRBJ2-2; weak D call: TRBD1 (5 bases). Germline-derived CDR1 and CDR2 are LGHNA and YSLEER. This CDR3 region has 15 residues. V was clipped by 0 bases and J by 1 base, with 6 bases between them. The CDR3 DNA sequence: TGCGCCAGCAGCCAAGATACAGGGAACACCGGGGAGCTGTTTTTT. This gives the protein CASSQDTGNTGELFF.

The genes are TRBV20-1 and TRBJ1-1, with D unclear. The germline gives CDR1 DFQATT, CDR2 SNEGSKA (reference sequence). Between the trimmed V and J ends, which lost 8 bases and 4 bases, there was a span of 8 bases. The length of the CDR3 is 10 residues. CDR3 in amino acids: CSLGLTEAFF. As DNA, the CDR3 is TGCAGTCTAGGTCTCACTGAAGCTTTCTTT.

The genes are TRBV14 and TRBJ2-2, with 7 bases lining up with TRBD1. Germline V gene sequence: CDR1 SGHDN, CDR2 FVKESK. V shed 2 bases and J 6 bases; nucleotides not matched to a gene: 6. The CDR3 contains 15 residues. CDR3 sequence (DNA): TGTGCCAGCAGCCAACTGACAGGGTGGTCCGGGGAGCTGTTTTTT. Translated: CASSQLTGWSGELFF.

The V and J genes are TRBV7-8 and TRBJ2-7, with TRBD2 matching 7 bases. Unmatched junction bases numbered 6, after V lost 5 bases and J lost 2 bases. The CDR3 runs 14 residues. The V gene's germline CDR1 is SGHVS and CDR2 FQNEAQ. CDR3 DNA sequence: TGTGCCAGCAGCATCCGGGACTATGCCTACGAGCAGTACTTC. Protein product: CASSIRDYAYEQYF. The whole variable domain, remainder taken from reference TRBV7-8 and TRBJ2-7, is GAGVSQSPRYKVAKRGQDVALRCDPISGHVSLFWYQQALGQGPEFLTYFQNEAQLDKSGLPSDRFFAERPEGSVSTLKIQRTQQEDSAVYLCASSIRDYAYEQYFGPGTRLTVT.

The J gene is TRBJ2-3, the V gene TRBV5-1, with 13 bases fitting TRBD2. The germline CDR1 and CDR2 sequences are SGHRS and YFSETQ. The V and J ends lost 4 bases and 4 bases, in that order; junction bases with no gene match: 6. The CDR3 length is 16 residues. The CDR3 loop reads CASSVTSGRGADTQYF. In nucleotides, the CDR3 is TGCGCCAGCAGCGTAACTAGCGGGAGGGGGGCAGATACGCAGTATTTT.

In this sample, this clone turned up many times. J is TRBJ2-7 and V is TRBV2, with TRBD1 identical over 10 bases. V was pared by 4 bases and J by 2 bases, with 5 bases of the junction left unmatched. From germline, CDR1 is SNHLY and CDR2 FYNNEI. The CDR3 runs 15 residues. In DNA form, the CDR3 reads TGTGCCAGCAGTGTGGACGGACAGGGGGCCTACGAGCAGTACTTC. This gives the protein CASSVDGQGAYEQYF.

This clone was seen a single time. The V gene is TRBV7-2, the J gene TRBJ2-7, with TRBD2 matching 7 bases. This CDR3 contains 15 residues. V lost 5 bases, J lost 4 bases, and 11 bases stayed unmatched. Germline values: CDR1 SGHTA, CDR2 FQGNSA. The CDR3 DNA sequence: TGTGCCAGCAGCCCGGTGGCGGGAGTTTTTTACGAGCAGTACTTC. Its translation: CASSPVAGVFYEQYF. The full variable domain, rest sourced from reference TRBV7-2 and TRBJ2-7, is GAGVSQSPSNKVTEKGKDVELRCDPISGHTALYWYRQSLGQGLEFLIYFQGNSAPDKSGLPSDRFSAERTGGSVSTLTIQRTQQEDSAVYLCASSPVAGVFYEQYFGPGTRLTVT.